This T cell receptor beta chain was retrieved from a study of blood T cell repertoires in COVID-19. Germline trimming cut 6 bases from V and 2 bases from J; bases unmatched to any gene: 9. Germline-derived CDR1 and CDR2 are SQVTM and ANQGSEA. The CDR3 has 14 amino acids. TCRdb's copy holds only in-frame clones and misses some; the assay was immunoSEQ multiplex PCR. The sample holds more than 150,000 clones; 75% to 80% are singletons and the top ten take 26%. The clonotype originates from a woman in her 70s with acute or convalescent COVID-19. Material: peripheral blood. The chain recombines TRBV29-1 with TRBJ1-1; TRBD1 matches at 7 bases. Here the CDR3 reads CSVLQGILNTEAFF. DNA for the CDR3: TGCAGCGTATTACAGGGGATTTTAAACACTGAAGCTTTCTTT.